Listed below are T cell receptor beta chains from one sample, sequenced in a study of T-cell memory formation after mild COVID-19. TCRdb called the 5' RACE reads again in MiXCR, with one record for every CDR3 protein. The data contain almost 250,000 distinct CDR3 sequences, 15% of them seen just once; the ten biggest clones take up over 2%. The source material was PBMCs or a T cell subset sorted from them (not recorded which). The source is an adult woman who had mild COVID-19 (a few samples of this study predate the infection). Cell type and time point are not known. Both conserved end residues are trimmed from each CDR3. The order of the fields is D gene, V gene, J gene, CDR3 protein. A D gene is named only where the DNA matches it firmly.

-	TRBV7-9	TRBJ1-1	ATRRGPGAF
-	TRBV10-3	TRBJ2-3	AIASFTGTDTQY
-	TRBV5-6	TRBJ2-7	ASSSRDFSYEQY
-	TRBV7-9	TRBJ1-5	ASSLIFVGGRQPQH
-	TRBV5-1	TRBJ2-1	ASSLWGPDNEQF
-	TRBV10-3	TRBJ1-1	AISSTGLGTEAF
TRBD1	TRBV5-1	TRBJ2-7	ASSVGQGQTYEQY
-	TRBV18	TRBJ1-6	ASSPRARSSYNSPLH
TRBD2	TRBV2	TRBJ2-3	ASSGLAGAQY
-	TRBV7-2	TRBJ2-3	ASSFEFTTQY
-	TRBV30	TRBJ2-2	AWSLTGTGELF
-	TRBV4-2	TRBJ1-2	ASSQEGDSESYGYT
TRBD2	TRBV7-2	TRBJ2-4	ASSLESGRGAKNIQY
-	TRBV2	TRBJ2-3	ASGKDTQY
-	TRBV20-1	TRBJ2-7	SARGTGSHEQY
TRBD2	TRBV7-9	TRBJ2-5	ASSGDRGGTQY
-	TRBV7-8	TRBJ2-3	ASSSASFRGSDTQY
-	TRBV5-1	TRBJ2-5	ASRDTSFKETQY
-	TRBV7-2	TRBJ2-6	ASSLDSGSGANVLT
-	TRBV18	TRBJ1-5	ASSPRGGGQSNQPQH
-	TRBV6-1	TRBJ1-2	ASSEAGQGNGYT
-	TRBV3-1	TRBJ1-1	ASSLTGEEAF
-	TRBV24-1	TRBJ1-2	ATSDLGNYGYT
-	TRBV18	TRBJ1-3	ASSRQGGPRAGNTIY
-	TRBV6-6	TRBJ1-1	ASSYETEAF
-	TRBV20-1	TRBJ2-1	SAIEGVRRHEQF
-	TRBV9	TRBJ2-5	ASSEGTWGETQY
-	TRBV4-3	TRBJ2-7	ASSQETLDYEQY
TRBD1	TRBV5-8	TRBJ1-1	ASNRDRGLFGTEAF
-	TRBV6-1	TRBJ2-1	ASSPFGAGKNEQF
TRBD2	TRBV7-2	TRBJ2-2	ASPPGLKTGELF
-	TRBV29-1	TRBJ2-7	SGGKGHEQY
-	TRBV21-1	TRBJ2-1	ASSKAGTSGGAVLYNEQF
-	TRBV30	TRBJ1-1	AWRRPGTITYTEAF
-	TRBV7-9	TRBJ2-7	ASSLKGQSYEQY
-	TRBV12-3/TRBV12-4	TRBJ2-1	ASSLVVSSYNEQF
-	TRBV29-1	TRBJ2-7	SVERQTKQY